One and the same sample provided the 12 T cell receptor beta chains below, sequenced in a study of T cell responses to AZD1222 COVID-19 vaccine. Assay: immunoSEQ multiplex PCR; the TCRdb copy retains only in-frame clones and omits some. The sample lists under 200,000 clones; around 90% were seen once. The sequencing here drew on peripheral blood, taken 28 days after the second AZD1222 dose. Receptors were obtained from an adult who received the AZD1222 COVID-19 vaccine.

V and J are TRBV6-4 and TRBJ2-5; the D gene is possibly TRBD2 (6 bases). Germline V gene data show CDR1 as MRHNA and CDR2 as SNTAGT. The CDR3 sequence is 15 residues long. With 4 bases removed from V and 2 bases from J, the gap between germline ends came to 14 bases. The CDR3 spells CASSASDGTQETQYF. CDR3 nucleotides: TGTGCCAGCAGTGCCTCCGACGGGACTCAAGAGACCCAGTACTTC.

This rearrangement joins TRBV2 to TRBJ2-7; D might be TRBD1 (6 bases). With 4 bases removed from V and 4 bases from J, the gap between germline ends came to 14 bases. CDR3 size: 14 residues. Per the germline V gene, CDR1 is SNHLY and CDR2 is FYNNEI. CDR3 sequence: CASSGRDKRYEQYF. The CDR3 bases are TGTGCCAGCAGTGGCCGGGACAAGAGATACGAGCAGTACTTC. The whole variable domain, filled in from reference TRBV2 and TRBJ2-7, reads EPEVTQTPSHQVTQMGQEVILRCVPISNHLYFYWYRQILGQKVEFLVSFYNNEISEKSEIFDDQFSVERPDGSNFTLKIRSTKLEDSAMYFCASSGRDKRYEQYFGPGTRLTVT.

This chain joins TRBV5-4 and TRBJ2-7; 7 nucleotides line up with TRBD1. Germline V CDR1 and CDR2: SGHNT, YYREEE (reference sequence). V was clipped by 4 bases and J by 5 bases; unmatched bases: 9. The CDR3 runs to 14 residues. CDR3 sequence (DNA): TGTGCCAGCAGCCCCGGGACAGTAGCTGACGAGCAGTACTTC. It translates to CASSPGTVADEQYF.

This chain uses TRBV7-9 with TRBJ2-1, with D unclear. The length of the CDR3 is 13 residues. Looked up from germline, CDR1 is SEHNR and CDR2 is FQNEAQ (reference sequence). Trimming cost V 6 bases and J 8 bases, with 14 bases left between them. The CDR3 DNA is TGTGCCAGCAGTCTAAGCCCGGGTTATGAGCAGTTCTTC. Protein product: CASSLSPGYEQFF.

J is TRBJ2-2 and V is TRBV7-3; perhaps D is TRBD1 or TRBD2 (6 bases each). Germline assignment: CDR1 SGHTA and CDR2 FQGTGA. Deletions cut 3 bases from V and 7 bases from J, with 21 bases between. The CDR3 runs to 17 residues. This CDR3 is CASSFRGGTPLGGELFF. The CDR3 DNA is TGTGCCAGCAGCTTCAGAGGGGGGACTCCCCTTGGCGGGGAGCTGTTTTTT.

The chain links TRBV28 to TRBJ2-2; D may be TRBD2 (5 bases). V was pared by 6 bases and J by 1 base, with 9 bases between. The germline gives CDR1 MDHEN, CDR2 SYDVKM. The length of the CDR3 is 14 residues. CDR3 nucleotide sequence: TGTGCCAGCAGCCCCGGACTGAACACCGGGGAGCTGTTTTTT. Protein: CASSPGLNTGELFF. The full variable domain, in which reference TRBV28 and TRBJ2-2 provide the parts outside the CDR3, is DVKVTQSSRYLVKRTGEKVFLECVQDMDHENMFWYRQDPGLGLRLIYFSYDVKMKEKGDIPEGYSVSREKKERFSLILESASTNQTSMYLCASSPGLNTGELFFGEGSRLTVL.

V gene TRBV5-6 combines with J gene TRBJ1-1; D remains unclear. This CDR3 spans 13 amino acids. With 2 bases removed from V and 2 bases from J, the gap between germline ends came to 7 bases. Germline V lookup: CDR1 SGHDT, CDR2 YYEEEE. For the CDR3, the DNA is TGTGCCAGCAGCTTCACCCCAAACACTGAAGCTTTCTTT. This gives the protein CASSFTPNTEAFF. The whole variable domain, remainder taken from reference TRBV5-6 and TRBJ1-1, is DAGVTQSPTHLIKTRGQQVTLRCSPKSGHDTVSWYQQALGQGPQFIFQYYEEEERQRGNFPDRFSGHQFPNYSSELNVNALLLGDSALYLCASSFTPNTEAFFGQGTRLTVV.

The V gene is TRBV5-1, the J gene TRBJ2-1; TRBD1 aligns across 9 bases. The junction had 7 bases not matched to a gene; V was cut back by 4 bases and J by 8 bases. Germline assignment: CDR1 SGHRS and CDR2 YFSETQ. This CDR3 has 14 residues. The DNA for the CDR3 is TGCGCCAGCAGCCCGGACAGGGGTGGGGATGAGCAGTTCTTC. It is translated as CASSPDRGGDEQFF.

This chain joins TRBV30 and TRBJ2-1, with no clear D. V lost 8 bases to trimming and J lost 3 bases, with 14 bases between them. From germline, CDR1 is GTSNPN and CDR2 SVGIG (reference sequence). The CDR3 totals 13 residues. The CDR3 region is CAGEGRFYNEQFF. DNA of the CDR3: TGTGCCGGGGAAGGACGCTTCTACAATGAGCAGTTCTTC.

The chain joins TRBV5-1 to TRBJ1-1, with TRBD1 identical over 8 bases. The CDR3 sequence is 14 residues long. V gave up 4 bases and J gave up 1 base; unmatched junction bases: 3. Germline CDR1 and CDR2: SGHRS and YFSETQ. This CDR3 is CASSRTGSNTEAFF. CDR3 nucleotide sequence: TGCGCCAGCAGCAGGACAGGGTCGAACACTGAAGCTTTCTTT. The full variable domain, with the rest looked up from reference TRBV5-1 and TRBJ1-1, is KAGVTQTPRYLIKTRGQQVTLSCSPISGHRSVSWYQQTPGQGLQFLFEYFSETQRNKGNFPGRFSGRQFSNSRSEMNVSTLELGDSALYLCASSRTGSNTEAFFGQGTRLTVV.

The chain recombines TRBV6-5 with TRBJ2-7, with D unresolved. CDR3 length: 14 amino acids. With 6 bases removed from V and 2 bases from J, the gap between germline ends came to 14 bases. Germline loops: CDR1 MNHEY, CDR2 SVGAGI. The CDR3 protein is CASSTRGGTYEQYF. CDR3 coding DNA: TGTGCCAGCAGCACACGAGGCGGAACCTACGAGCAGTACTTC.

The genes are TRBV6-6 and TRBJ2-7, with 9 bases aligning to TRBD1. From germline, CDR1 is MNHNY and CDR2 SVGAGI (reference sequence). Trimming at V came to 2 bases and at J to 0 bases, leaving 2 bases not matched to a gene. The CDR3 runs to 15 residues. In DNA, the CDR3 is TGTGCCAGCAGTTACGAGGGACAGGGCTCCTACGAGCAGTACTTC. Its protein product is CASSYEGQGSYEQYF.